A single TCR beta chain is shown here with its context. The table came from immunoSEQ multiplex PCR; TCRdb's copy has only in-frame clones and leaves some out. The sample contains 30,000 to 45,000 clones, around 94% of which appear only once. Germline V gene sequence: CDR1 SGHTA, CDR2 FQGTGA. This CDR3 comprises 15 residues. Trimming cost V 0 bases and J 5 bases, with 13 bases left between them. This sample stems from a study of T cell changes during pregnancy in multiple sclerosis. The sample in question was peripheral blood, obtained before pregnancy. The TCR sequence derives from a female donor with multiple sclerosis, enrolled in a pregnancy study. The chain recombines TRBV7-3 with TRBJ1-1; the D is unclear. The CDR3 sequence: CASSLTSNANTEAFF. For the CDR3, the DNA is TGTGCCAGCAGCTTAACTAGCAACGCGAATACTGAAGCTTTCTTT.